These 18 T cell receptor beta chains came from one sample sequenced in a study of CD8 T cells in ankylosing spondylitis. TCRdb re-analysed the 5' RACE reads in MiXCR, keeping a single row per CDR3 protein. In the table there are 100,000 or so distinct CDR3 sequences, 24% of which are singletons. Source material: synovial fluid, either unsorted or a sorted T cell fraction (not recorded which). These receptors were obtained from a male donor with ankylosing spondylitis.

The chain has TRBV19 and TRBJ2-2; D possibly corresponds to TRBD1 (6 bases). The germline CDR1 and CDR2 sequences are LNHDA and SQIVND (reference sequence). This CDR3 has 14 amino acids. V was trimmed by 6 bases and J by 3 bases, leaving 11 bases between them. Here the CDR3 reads CASSWDIHTGELFF. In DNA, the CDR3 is TGTGCCAGTAGCTGGGACATCCACACCGGGGAGCTGTTTTTT.

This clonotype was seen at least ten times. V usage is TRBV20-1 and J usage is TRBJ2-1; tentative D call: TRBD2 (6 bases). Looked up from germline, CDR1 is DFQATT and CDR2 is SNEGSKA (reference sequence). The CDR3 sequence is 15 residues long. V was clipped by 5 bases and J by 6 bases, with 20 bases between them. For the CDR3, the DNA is TGCAGTGCTGAGACAGCGGGCACCTGGCCCAATGAGCAGTTCTTC. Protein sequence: CSAETAGTWPNEQFF.

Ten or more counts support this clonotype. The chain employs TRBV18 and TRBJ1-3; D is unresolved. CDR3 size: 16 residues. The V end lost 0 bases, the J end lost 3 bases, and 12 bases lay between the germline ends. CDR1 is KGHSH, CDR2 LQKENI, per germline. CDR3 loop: CASSPPVWGYGNTIYF. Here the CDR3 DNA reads TGTGCCAGCTCACCACCGGTTTGGGGATATGGAAACACCATATATTTT.

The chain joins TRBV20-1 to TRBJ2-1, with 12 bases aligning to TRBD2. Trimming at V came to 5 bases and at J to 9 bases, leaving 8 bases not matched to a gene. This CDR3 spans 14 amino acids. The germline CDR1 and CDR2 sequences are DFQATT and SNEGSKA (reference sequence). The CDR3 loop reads CSAPLAGGPGEQFF. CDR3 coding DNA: TGCAGTGCTCCGCTAGCGGGAGGGCCTGGTGAGCAGTTCTTC.

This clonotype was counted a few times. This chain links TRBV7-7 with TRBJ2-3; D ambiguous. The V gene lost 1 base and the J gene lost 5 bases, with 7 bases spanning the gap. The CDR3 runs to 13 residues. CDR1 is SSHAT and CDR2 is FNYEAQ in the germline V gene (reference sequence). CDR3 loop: CASSLGVLDTQYF. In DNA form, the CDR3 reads TGTGCCAGCAGCTTAGGAGTTCTAGATACGCAGTATTTT. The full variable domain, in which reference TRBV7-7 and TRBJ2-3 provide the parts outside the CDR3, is GAGVSQSPRYKVTKRGQDVTLRCDPISSHATLYWYQQALGQGPEFLTYFNYEAQPDKSGLPSDRFSAERPEGSISTLTIQRTEQRDSAMYRCASSLGVLDTQYFGPGTRLTVL.

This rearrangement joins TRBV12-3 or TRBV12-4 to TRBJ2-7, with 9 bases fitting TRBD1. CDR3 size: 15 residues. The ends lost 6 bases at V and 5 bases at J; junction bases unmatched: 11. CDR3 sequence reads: CASSLTGQGLHEQYF. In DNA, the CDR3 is TGTGCCAGCAGCTTAACGGGACAGGGACTCCACGAGCAGTACTTC.

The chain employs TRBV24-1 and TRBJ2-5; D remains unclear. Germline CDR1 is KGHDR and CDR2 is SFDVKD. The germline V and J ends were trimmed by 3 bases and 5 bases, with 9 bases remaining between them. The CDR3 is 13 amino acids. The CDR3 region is CATSDPSRETQYF. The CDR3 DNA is TGTGCCACCAGTGATCCCTCAAGGGAGACCCAGTACTTC.

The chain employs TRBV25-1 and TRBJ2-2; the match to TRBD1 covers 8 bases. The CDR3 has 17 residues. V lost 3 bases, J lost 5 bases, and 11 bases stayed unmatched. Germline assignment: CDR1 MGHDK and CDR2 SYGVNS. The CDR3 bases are TGTGCCAGCAGTGATCGAAACCAGGGGGCGCGAACCGGGGAGCTGTTTTTT. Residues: CASSDRNQGARTGELFF.

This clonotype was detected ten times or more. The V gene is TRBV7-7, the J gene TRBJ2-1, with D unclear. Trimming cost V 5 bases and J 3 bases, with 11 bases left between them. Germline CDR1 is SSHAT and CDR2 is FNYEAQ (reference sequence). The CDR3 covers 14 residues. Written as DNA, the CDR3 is TGTGCCAGCAGCCCGCTTCAGAGCTACAATGAGCAGTTCTTC. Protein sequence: CASSPLQSYNEQFF.

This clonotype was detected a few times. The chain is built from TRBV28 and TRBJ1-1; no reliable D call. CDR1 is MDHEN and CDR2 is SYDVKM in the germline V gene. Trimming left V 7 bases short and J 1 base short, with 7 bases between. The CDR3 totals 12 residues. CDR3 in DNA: TGTGCCAGCACCAGCGCGAACACTGAAGCTTTCTTT. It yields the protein CASTSANTEAFF.

The CDR3 region is CASSLDPQSSALWGNEQFF. In nucleotides, the CDR3 is TGTGCCAGCAGCTTAGATCCCCAGTCCTCGGCCCTCTGGGGCAATGAGCAGTTCTTC. The chain employs TRBV11-2 and TRBJ2-1; D ambiguous. The CDR3 totals 19 residues. Germline V gene data show CDR1 as SGHAT and CDR2 as FQNNGV. V was pared by 0 bases and J by 6 bases, with 24 bases between. The entire variable domain, with the rest obtained from reference TRBV11-2 and TRBJ2-1, is as follows: EAGVAQSPRYKIIEKRQSVAFWCNPISGHATLYWYQQILGQGPKLLIQFQNNGVVDDSQLPKDRFSAERLKGVDSTLKIQPAKLEDSAVYLCASSLDPQSSALWGNEQFFGPGTRLTVL.

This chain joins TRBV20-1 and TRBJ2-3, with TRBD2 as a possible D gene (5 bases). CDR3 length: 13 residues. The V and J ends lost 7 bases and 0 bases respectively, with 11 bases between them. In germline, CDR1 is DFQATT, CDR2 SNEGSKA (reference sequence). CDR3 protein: CSVSVTSTDTQYF. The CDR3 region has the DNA TGCAGTGTTAGCGTGACTAGCACAGATACGCAGTATTTT.

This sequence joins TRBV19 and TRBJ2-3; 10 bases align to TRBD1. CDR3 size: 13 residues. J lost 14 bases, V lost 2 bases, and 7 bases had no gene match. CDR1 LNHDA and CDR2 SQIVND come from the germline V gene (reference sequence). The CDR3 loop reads CASSIPGDRGRYF. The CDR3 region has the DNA TGTGCCAGTAGTATACCTGGAGACAGGGGGCGGTATTTT.

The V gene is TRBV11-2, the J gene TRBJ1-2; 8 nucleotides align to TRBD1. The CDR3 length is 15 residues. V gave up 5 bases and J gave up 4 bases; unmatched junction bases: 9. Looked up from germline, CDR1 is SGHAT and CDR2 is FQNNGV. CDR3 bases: TGTGCCAGCAGCCGAGCAGGGGGCTCAGGCTATGGCTACACCTTC. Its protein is CASSRAGGSGYGYTF.

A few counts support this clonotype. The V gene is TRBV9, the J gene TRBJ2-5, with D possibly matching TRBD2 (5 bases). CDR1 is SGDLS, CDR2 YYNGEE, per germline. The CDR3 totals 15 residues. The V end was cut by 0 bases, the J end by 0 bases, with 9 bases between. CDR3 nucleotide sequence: TGTGCCAGCAGCGTAGGAACGGGAAACCAAGAGACCCAGTACTTC. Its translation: CASSVGTGNQETQYF.

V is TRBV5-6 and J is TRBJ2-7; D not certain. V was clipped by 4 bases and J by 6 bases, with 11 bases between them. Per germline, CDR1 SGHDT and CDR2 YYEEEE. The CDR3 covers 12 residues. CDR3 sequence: CASSGDTLEQYF. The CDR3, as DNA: TGTGCCAGCAGCGGAGACACCCTCGAGCAGTACTTC. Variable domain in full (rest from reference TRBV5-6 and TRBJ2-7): DAGVTQSPTHLIKTRGQQVTLRCSPKSGHDTVSWYQQALGQGPQFIFQYYEEEERQRGNFPDRFSGHQFPNYSSELNVNALLLGDSALYLCASSGDTLEQYFGPGTRLTVT.

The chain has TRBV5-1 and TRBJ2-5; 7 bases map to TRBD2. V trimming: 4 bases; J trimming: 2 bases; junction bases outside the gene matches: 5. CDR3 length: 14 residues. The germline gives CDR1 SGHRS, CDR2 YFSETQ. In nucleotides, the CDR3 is TGCGCCAGCAGCCCGGGGAGGGAGCAAGAGACCCAGTACTTC. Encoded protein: CASSPGREQETQYF.

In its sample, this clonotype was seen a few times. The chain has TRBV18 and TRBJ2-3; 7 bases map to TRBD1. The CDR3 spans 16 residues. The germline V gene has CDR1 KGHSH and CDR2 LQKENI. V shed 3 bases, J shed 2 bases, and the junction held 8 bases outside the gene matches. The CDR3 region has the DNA TGTGCCAGCTCACCCCGAGAGGGGGCCTTCACAGATACGCAGTATTTT. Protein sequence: CASSPREGAFTDTQYF.